This is a list of T cell receptor beta chains from one sample in a study of T cell changes during pregnancy in multiple sclerosis. The repertoire was sequenced with immunoSEQ multiplex PCR; TCRdb's copy has only in-frame clones and lacks some. Among tens of thousands of clones listed, around 94% were seen once. The source material was peripheral blood, sampled before pregnancy. The source is a female donor with multiple sclerosis, enrolled in a pregnancy study. Each CDR3 is given with its conserved first and last residue. The D gene is left open where the match is weak. Part of the rows lack a size; the others show once, few, many or a class for expanded clones.

size: once
V: TRBV27
D: .
length: 13
J: TRBJ2-1
CDR3: CASSLNRANEQFF
DNA: TGTGCCAGCAGTTTAAACAGGGCCAATGAGCAGTTCTTC

size: .
V: TRBV29-1
D: TRBD1
length: 12
J: TRBJ1-2
CDR3: CSARQGAGGYTF
DNA: TGCAGCGCACGACAGGGGGCAGGAGGCTACACCTTC

size: .
V: TRBV5-1
D: TRBD1
length: 14
J: TRBJ1-4
CDR3: CASSPGGVFEKLFF
DNA: TGCGCCAGCAGCCCAGGGGGCGTGTTTGAAAAACTGTTTTTT

size: .
V: TRBV30
D: TRBD2
length: 13
J: TRBJ2-3
CDR3: CAWSRREDGTQYF
DNA: TGTGCCTGGAGTCGGCGGGAGGACGGTACGCAGTATTTT

size: .
V: TRBV9
D: TRBD2
length: 16
J: TRBJ2-7
CDR3: CASSARGTSSTYEQYF
DNA: TGTGCCAGCAGCGCCCGGGGGACTAGCAGTACCTACGAGCAGTACTTC

size: .
V: TRBV30
D: TRBD1
length: 13
J: TRBJ1-6
CDR3: CAWTGQLNSPLHF
DNA: TGTGCCTGGACGGGACAGCTGAATTCACCCCTCCACTTT

size: .
V: TRBV5-6
D: .
length: 15
J: TRBJ1-1
CDR3: CASSSQVGVATEAFF
DNA: TGTGCCAGCAGCTCTCAGGTAGGGGTCGCCACTGAAGCTTTCTTT

size: once
V: TRBV6-5
D: TRBD1
length: 13
J: TRBJ2-1
CDR3: CASSKDRGYEQFF
DNA: TGTGCCAGCAGTAAGGACAGGGGCTATGAGCAGTTCTTC

size: few
V: TRBV7-9
D: TRBD1
length: 16
J: TRBJ1-1
CDR3: CASSLRGTGWNTEAFF
DNA: TGTGCCAGCAGCTTAAGGGGGACAGGATGGAACACTGAAGCTTTCTTT

size: once
V: TRBV10-3
D: TRBD2
length: 15
J: TRBJ2-7
CDR3: CAISEPLAGVHEQYF
DNA: TGTGCCATCAGTGAACCCCTAGCGGGAGTACACGAGCAGTACTTC

size: medium-sized
V: TRBV6-5
D: TRBD1
length: 15
J: TRBJ1-5
CDR3: CASSPRDRENQPQHF
DNA: TGTGCCAGCAGTCCCCGGGACAGGGAGAATCAGCCCCAGCATTTT

size: .
V: TRBV14
D: .
length: 13
J: TRBJ2-3
CDR3: CASSQQEGDTQYF
DNA: TGTGCCAGCAGCCAACAGGAGGGAGATACGCAGTATTTT

size: .
V: TRBV4-2
D: .
length: 17
J: TRBJ1-5
CDR3: CASSRASTPISNQPQHF
DNA: TGTGCCAGCAGCCGAGCATCCACGCCGATTAGCAATCAGCCCCAGCATTTT

size: .
V: TRBV4-1
D: .
length: 15
J: TRBJ2-7
CDR3: CASSQEVPGFYEQYF
DNA: TGCGCCAGCAGCCAAGAGGTGCCAGGCTTCTACGAGCAGTACTTC

size: .
V: TRBV4-3
D: .
length: 12
J: TRBJ2-1
CDR3: CASSQDNQRQFF
DNA: TGCGCCAGCAGCCAAGATAATCAGCGGCAGTTCTTC

size: .
V: TRBV5-1
D: TRBD2
length: 17
J: TRBJ2-7
CDR3: CASSLTRVAGKTYEQYF
DNA: TGCGCCAGCAGCTTGACCCGGGTAGCGGGAAAAACCTACGAGCAGTACTTC

size: .
V: TRBV4-1
D: TRBD1
length: 15
J: TRBJ1-5
CDR3: CASSSGTGGNQPQHF
DNA: TGCGCCAGCAGCTCCGGGACAGGGGGCAATCAGCCCCAGCATTTT

size: medium-sized
V: TRBV7-2
D: .
length: 14
J: TRBJ2-7
CDR3: CASSLSIQVSEQYF
DNA: TGTGCCAGCAGCTTATCCATACAGGTTAGCGAGCAGTACTTC

size: .
V: TRBV5-1
D: .
length: 17
J: TRBJ2-3
CDR3: CASSSSAGPRDTDTQYF
DNA: TGCGCCAGCAGCAGTTCCGCGGGACCTCGAGACACAGATACGCAGTATTTT

size: few
V: TRBV6-5
D: TRBD1
length: 15
J: TRBJ1-4
CDR3: CASRPSRGSRGKLFF
DNA: TGTGCCAGCAGGCCTAGCAGGGGGTCTAGAGGTAAACTGTTTTTT

size: .
V: TRBV4-2
D: TRBD1
length: 17
J: TRBJ2-1
CDR3: CASSQRQGAGTYNEQFF
DNA: TGTGCCAGCAGCCAACGACAGGGGGCAGGTACCTACAATGAGCAGTTCTTC

size: .
V: TRBV23-1
D: TRBD2
length: 15
J: TRBJ2-2
CDR3: CASSQGGSNTGELFF
DNA: TGCGCCAGCAGTCAGGGCGGGAGTAACACCGGGGAGCTGTTTTTT

size: .
V: TRBV6-1
D: TRBD1
length: 14
J: TRBJ1-1
CDR3: CASSEEGRGLLTFF
DNA: TGTGCCAGCAGTGAAGAAGGTAGGGGGCTTTTGACTTTCTTT

size: .
V: TRBV7-3
D: .
length: 14
J: TRBJ2-7
CDR3: CASSLSGGSGEQYF
DNA: TGTGCCAGCAGCTTAAGTGGGGGGTCGGGCGAGCAGTACTTC

size: .
V: TRBV18
D: TRBD2
length: 15
J: TRBJ2-3
CDR3: CASSPGTSGRDTQYF
DNA: TGTGCCAGCTCACCCGGGACTAGCGGGAGAGATACGCAGTATTTT

size: .
V: TRBV28
D: .
length: 16
J: TRBJ2-2
CDR3: CASSAGLLFRTGELFF
DNA: TGTGCCAGCAGCGCGGGACTTCTTTTTAGAACCGGGGAGCTGTTTTTT

size: .
V: TRBV6-4
D: TRBD1
length: 15
J: TRBJ2-2
CDR3: CASSDNRGDTGELFF
DNA: TGTGCCAGCAGTGACAACAGGGGGGACACCGGGGAGCTGTTTTTT

size: .
V: TRBV4-2
D: .
length: 17
J: TRBJ2-1
CDR3: CASSQDLVGASYNEQFF
DNA: TGTGCCAGCAGCCAAGATTTAGTGGGAGCGTCCTACAATGAGCAGTTCTTC

size: .
V: TRBV6-1
D: TRBD2
length: 15
J: TRBJ2-7
CDR3: CASSESTSAYYEQYF
DNA: TGTGCCAGCAGTGAATCGACTAGCGCCTACTACGAGCAGTACTTC

size: .
V: TRBV4-1
D: .
length: 19
J: TRBJ2-2
CDR3: CASSYRWDTGGSNTGELFF
DNA: TGCGCCAGCAGCTACCGGTGGGACACGGGGGGTTCGAACACCGGGGAGCTGTTTTTT

size: .
V: TRBV5-1
D: .
length: 14
J: TRBJ2-3
CDR3: CASSLGQTTDTQYF
DNA: TGCGCCAGCAGCTTGGGACAAACTACAGATACGCAGTATTTT

size: .
V: TRBV28
D: TRBD2
length: 17
J: TRBJ2-3
CDR3: CASSSGTSGTITDTQYF
DNA: TGTGCCAGCAGTTCCGGGACTAGCGGGACGATCACAGATACGCAGTATTTT

size: few
V: TRBV19
D: .
length: 13
J: TRBJ1-1
CDR3: CASSIRGITEAFF
DNA: TGTGCCAGTAGTATAAGGGGGATAACTGAAGCTTTCTTT

size: .
V: TRBV6-4
D: TRBD1
length: 16
J: TRBJ1-1
CDR3: CASHPGTGARGTEAFF
DNA: TGTGCCAGCCACCCCGGGACAGGGGCCCGAGGCACTGAAGCTTTCTTT

size: .
V: TRBV9
D: .
length: 14
J: TRBJ2-1
CDR3: CASSKDRSYNEQFF
DNA: TGTGCCAGCAGCAAAGACAGGTCCTACAATGAGCAGTTCTTC

size: .
V: TRBV4-1
D: TRBD1
length: 14
J: TRBJ1-2
CDR3: CASSQAGQNYGYTF
DNA: TGCGCCAGCAGCCAAGCGGGACAGAACTATGGCTACACCTTC

size: .
V: TRBV30
D: .
length: 13
J: TRBJ2-7
CDR3: CAGGHSGYYEQYF
DNA: TGTGCCGGTGGGCATAGCGGCTACTACGAGCAGTACTTC

size: .
V: TRBV5-1
D: .
length: 16
J: TRBJ1-4
CDR3: CASSLQSRATNEKLFF
DNA: TGCGCCAGCAGCCTACAGAGTCGTGCAACTAATGAAAAACTGTTTTTT

size: .
V: TRBV2
D: .
length: 16
J: TRBJ2-3
CDR3: CATTPTGSIYTDTQYF
DNA: TGTGCCACCACTCCCACAGGGTCTATCTACACAGATACGCAGTATTTT

size: .
V: TRBV10-3
D: TRBD2
length: 13
J: TRBJ2-5
CDR3: CAISEGGEETQYF
DNA: TGTGCCATCAGTGAGGGGGGGGAAGAGACCCAGTACTTC

size: .
V: TRBV11-2
D: .
length: 16
J: TRBJ2-1
CDR3: CASSRGGISIYNEQFF
DNA: TGTGCCAGCAGTAGAGGCGGGATCAGCATTTACAATGAGCAGTTCTTC

size: .
V: TRBV5-8
D: .
length: 15
J: TRBJ1-2
CDR3: CASSKRTVLNYGYTF
DNA: TGTGCCAGCAGCAAAAGGACAGTGTTAAACTATGGCTACACCTTC

size: .
V: TRBV5-4
D: TRBD2
length: 16
J: TRBJ2-1
CDR3: CASTFVAGGFDNEQFF
DNA: TGTGCCAGCACCTTCGTAGCGGGAGGTTTCGACAATGAGCAGTTCTTC

size: .
V: TRBV14
D: TRBD1
length: 14
J: TRBJ1-2
CDR3: CASSFPGQGSGYTF
DNA: TGTGCCAGCAGTTTCCCGGGACAGGGTTCCGGCTACACCTTC

size: .
V: TRBV29-1
D: .
length: 12
J: TRBJ2-1
CDR3: CSVRPEGNEQFF
DNA: TGCAGCGTCCGGCCGGAGGGGAATGAGCAGTTCTTC

size: once
V: TRBV12-5
D: TRBD2
length: 16
J: TRBJ2-1
CDR3: CASGLVRSGGIYEQFF
DNA: TGTGCTAGTGGTTTGGTACGGTCGGGAGGTATTTATGAGCAGTTCTTC

size: .
V: TRBV5-1
D: TRBD1
length: 16
J: TRBJ2-3
CDR3: CASSGAGTGVTDTQYF
DNA: TGCGCCAGCAGCGGAGCCGGGACAGGGGTCACAGATACGCAGTATTTT

size: .
V: TRBV30
D: .
length: 12
J: TRBJ1-1
CDR3: CAWSGSDREAFF
DNA: TGTGCCTGGAGTGGCTCCGACAGAGAAGCTTTCTTT

size: .
V: TRBV1
D: .
length: 16
J: TRBJ2-7
CDR3: CTSSQDRTGGSYEQYF
DNA: TGCACCAGCAGCCAAGATCGGACAGGGGGCTCCTACGAGCAGTACTTC

size: .
V: TRBV18
D: TRBD1
length: 16
J: TRBJ1-1
CDR3: CASSPRGTGTNTEAFF
DNA: TGTGCCAGCTCACCGCGGGGGACAGGGACGAACACTGAAGCTTTCTTT

size: .
V: TRBV2
D: TRBD1
length: 13
J: TRBJ1-2
CDR3: CASSADRSGGYTF
DNA: TGTGCCAGCAGCGCGGACAGGTCAGGGGGCTACACCTTC